The 6 T cell receptor beta chains given below trace back to one sample, sequenced in a study of T cell changes during pregnancy in multiple sclerosis. Sequencing used immunoSEQ multiplex PCR; TCRdb keeps in-frame clones, though not all of them. The table includes roughly 88,000 clones, about 92% detected once. The specimen comprised peripheral blood, sampled in the first trimester of pregnancy. All receptors derive from a female donor with multiple sclerosis, enrolled in a pregnancy study.

The chain recombines TRBV5-1 with TRBJ2-7, with D perhaps TRBD2 (5 bases). V was trimmed by 0 bases and J by 4 bases, leaving 14 bases between them. CDR1 SGHRS and CDR2 YFSETQ come from the germline V gene. CDR3 length equals 15 residues. CDR3 sequence reads: CASSLAAHSVYEQYF. Written as DNA, the CDR3 is TGCGCCAGCAGCTTGGCCGCACATAGCGTGTACGAGCAGTACTTC.

The chain is built from TRBV29-1 and TRBJ2-1; 10 bases agree with TRBD2. The CDR3 runs 15 residues. J lost 5 bases, V lost 7 bases, and 11 bases had no gene match. Germline V gives CDR1 SQVTM, CDR2 ANQGSEA. CDR3 sequence (DNA): TGCAGCGCTCTACCCTGGACTAGCGGCAACAATGAGCAGTTCTTC. Its protein is CSALPWTSGNNEQFF.

This clone was observed once. This chain uses TRBV19 with TRBJ1-5; tentative D call: TRBD1 (6 bases). V was cut by 7 bases and J by 6 bases, with 13 bases left in between. Germline CDR1 is LNHDA and CDR2 is SQIVND (reference sequence). This CDR3 contains 13 residues. CDR3 protein: CASTTGKTQPQHF. For the CDR3, the DNA is TGTGCCAGTACTACAGGGAAAACTCAGCCCCAGCATTTT.

This clone was counted once. The CDR3 coding sequence is TGTGCCAGCAGTTTACCACTGGTCGCTTATGGCTACACCTTC. The encoded protein is CASSLPLVAYGYTF. This rearrangement joins TRBV28 to TRBJ1-2; no firm D call. Germline loops: CDR1 MDHEN, CDR2 SYDVKM. V gave up 2 bases and J gave up 5 bases, with 12 bases separating them. CDR3 length: 14 amino acids.

This chain connects TRBV7-3 to TRBJ2-7; the match to TRBD1 covers 11 bases. The V segment lost 4 bases and the J segment 3 bases; nucleotides outside the gene matches: 2. The CDR3 sequence is 14 residues long. CDR1 is SGHTA and CDR2 is FQGTGA in the germline V gene. CDR3 protein: CASSSGTGGYEQYF. Written as DNA, the CDR3 is TGTGCCAGCAGCTCCGGGACAGGGGGCTACGAGCAGTACTTC.

This clone was counted between two and nine times. The gene calls are TRBV6-1 and TRBJ2-7; 10 bases are a match to TRBD2. There are 15 residues in the CDR3. CDR1 is MNHNS, CDR2 SASEGT, per germline. Trimming at V came to 8 bases and at J to 4 bases, leaving 11 bases not matched to a gene. The CDR3 region is CASREGGTSVYEQYF. The DNA for the CDR3 is TGTGCCAGCCGGGAGGGTGGGACTAGCGTGTACGAGCAGTACTTC.